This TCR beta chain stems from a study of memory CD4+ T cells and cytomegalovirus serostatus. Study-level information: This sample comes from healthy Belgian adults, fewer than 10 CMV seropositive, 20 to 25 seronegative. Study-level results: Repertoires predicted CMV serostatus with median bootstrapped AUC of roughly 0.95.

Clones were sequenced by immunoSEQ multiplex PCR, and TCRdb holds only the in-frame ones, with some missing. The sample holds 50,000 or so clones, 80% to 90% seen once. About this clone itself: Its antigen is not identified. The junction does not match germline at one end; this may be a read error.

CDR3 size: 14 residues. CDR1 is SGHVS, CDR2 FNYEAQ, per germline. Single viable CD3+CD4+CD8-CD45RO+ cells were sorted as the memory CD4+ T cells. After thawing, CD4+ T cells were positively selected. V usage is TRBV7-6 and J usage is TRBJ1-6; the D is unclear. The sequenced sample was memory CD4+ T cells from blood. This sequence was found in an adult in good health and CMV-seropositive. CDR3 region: CASSPGPLDSPLHF. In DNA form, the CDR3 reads TGTGCCAGCAGCCCTGGACCGCTGGATTCGCCCCTCCACTTT.